This T cell receptor beta chain emerged from a study of T cell responses to AZD1222 COVID-19 vaccine. Study-wide points: Only after the peak T cell response were repertoires sampled. Among AZD1222 vaccinees, only six were seropositive at baseline. Most donors were white British and more were female, and clonal diversity was possibly underestimated.

Data came from immunoSEQ multiplex PCR; TCRdb stores just in-frame clones and leaves some out. The sample shows roughly 97,000 clones, over 80% of them seen only once. The germline V and J ends were trimmed by 3 bases and 5 bases, with 14 bases remaining between them. CDR1 DFQATT and CDR2 SNEGSKA come from the germline V gene (reference sequence). CDR3 length: 14 residues. This clone was counted once. Its specificity is not known. The sequences come from peripheral blood, collected on day 0 of AZD1222 vaccination. The sequence came from an adult in good health. The J gene is TRBJ2-1, the V gene TRBV20-1, with D possibly being TRBD2 (7 bases). The CDR3 bases are TGCAGTGCTAGTTACGGGGGGCCCCACAATGAGCAGTTCTTC. It is translated as CSASYGGPHNEQFF.